The 5 T cell receptor beta chains in this list originate from one sample, sequenced in a study of blood T cell repertoires in COVID-19. The data were produced by immunoSEQ multiplex PCR, yet TCRdb's version contains in-frame clones alone and is incomplete. The data show some 270,000 clones, approximately 83% seen once. Sequenced input: PBMCs or T cells enriched from blood (not recorded which). The source of these receptors is a woman in her twenties or thirties who had recovered from COVID-19.

The V call is TRBV7-9, the J call TRBJ1-1, with 10 bases aligning to TRBD1. The ends lost 1 base at V and 8 bases at J; junction bases unmatched: 4. The CDR3 length is 14 residues. Germline assignment: CDR1 SEHNR and CDR2 FQNEAQ (reference sequence). In DNA form, the CDR3 reads TGTGCCAGCAGCTTAGACGTGGGACAGGGGGAAGCTTTCTTT. Amino acids: CASSLDVGQGEAFF.

The gene calls are TRBV7-2 and TRBJ1-2; 7 bases agree with TRBD1. With V trimmed by 5 bases and J by 0 bases, 9 bases remained unmatched. The CDR3 totals 16 residues. Germline V gives CDR1 SGHTA, CDR2 FQGNSA. Written as DNA, the CDR3 is TGTGCCAGCAGCACTAGGGGGCCGGGAGCTAACTATGGCTACACCTTC. The encoded protein is CASSTRGPGANYGYTF.

J is TRBJ2-6 and V is TRBV5-4, with D possibly matching TRBD2 (5 bases). Germline V gene lookup returns CDR1 SGHNT and CDR2 YYREEE (reference sequence). V shed 4 bases and J shed 0 bases, with 14 bases lying between them. This CDR3 is 17 amino acids long. DNA for the CDR3: TGTGCCAGCAGCGTAGACGGGATGAGCTCTGGGGCCAACGTCCTGACTTTC. Protein sequence: CASSVDGMSSGANVLTF.

The chain joins TRBV24-1 to TRBJ2-1; 10 nucleotides match TRBD2. The CDR3 runs to 16 residues. The junction had 7 bases not matched to a gene; V was cut back by 4 bases and J by 5 bases. Looked up from germline, CDR1 is KGHDR and CDR2 is SFDVKD. The chain's CDR3 is CATSDRLAGFHNEQFF. The CDR3 region has the DNA TGTGCCACCAGTGACAGACTAGCGGGTTTCCACAATGAGCAGTTCTTC.

The rearrangement joins TRBV28 to TRBJ1-1, with 7 bases fitting TRBD1. The CDR3 contains 13 residues. After removal of 2 bases from V and 6 bases from J, the junction contained 3 bases not matched to a gene. Germline assignment: CDR1 MDHEN and CDR2 SYDVKM. The DNA for the CDR3 is TGTGCCAGCAGTTTACCCGACAGGGCTGAAGCTTTCTTT. Protein: CASSLPDRAEAFF.